This T cell receptor (beta chain) was recorded in a study of blood T cells in healthy people across ages. The study's findings and limits: PBMC samples, being unsorted, prevented any conclusive comparison of naive and antigen-experienced cells.

CDR1 is SGHRS and CDR2 is YFSETQ in the germline V gene. The CDR3 extends over 16 amino acids. V lost 4 bases and J 2 bases, leaving 17 bases between the germline ends. This clonotype has only a few counts. Antigen: not known. A second PCR, run for about 7 to 11 cycles, used a sample-barcoded 5' primer plus a J-beta primer mix. Every cDNA molecule carried a tag from a template-switch adaptor bearing 12 random nucleotides. A minimum of 2.5 million CDR3-containing paired-end reads was obtained for each sample. TCRdb reprocessed the 5' RACE reads via MiXCR and lists one record per CDR3 protein. The profile covers hundreds of thousands of distinct CDR3 sequences, with 45% to 50% appearing a single time and 30% to 35% taken by the ten largest.

This chain joins TRBV5-1 and TRBJ2-3, with D possibly matching TRBD2 (6 bases). This TCR was recovered from a woman aged 60-75 years in good health. Sequences were obtained from blood. CDR3 in DNA: TGCGCCAGCAGCCTGGGGGGTAGCGCTTACACAGATACGCAGTATTTT. It yields the protein CASSLGGSAYTDTQYF.